Following are 10 T cell receptor beta chains from one sample sequenced in a study of cytomegalovirus exposure and HLA in healthy donors (dated by TCRdb to 2016 to 2017). Libraries came from the immunoSEQ multiplex PCR assay. TCRdb took this table from immuneACCESS and kept in-frame rearrangements with V and J called. Such tables lack part of the clones; where checked against another copy, unresolved V genes explain under half of the gap, and the rest is unexplained. This sample has 120,000 or so clones in its table, and 89% of those were observed once. More than 1.5% of the sample comes from the top ten. Sequenced input: PBMCs. All receptors come from a woman between 18 and 30 years old in good health and CMV-seronegative.

V usage is TRBV5-6 and J usage is TRBJ2-1, with D perhaps TRBD2 (6 bases). Germline assignment: CDR1 SGHDT and CDR2 YYEEEE. V was cut by 1 base and J by 9 bases, with 8 bases left in between. The CDR3 covers 12 residues. CDR3 sequence reads: CASSLYGSEQFF. The CDR3 nucleotides read TGTGCCAGCAGCTTGTACGGGAGTGAGCAGTTCTTC.

This clone was seen more than once but under ten times. This sequence joins TRBV6-5 and TRBJ1-2, with 7 nucleotides matching TRBD1. Trimming took 5 bases from V and 4 from J; bases not matched to a gene: 4. Germline-derived CDR1 and CDR2 are MNHEY and SVGAGI. CDR3 length: 13 residues. CDR3 region: CASSKSGGYGYTF. Written as DNA, the CDR3 is TGTGCCAGCAGTAAATCAGGGGGCTATGGCTACACCTTC.

V gene TRBV10-1 combines with J gene TRBJ2-7; 8 bases map to TRBD2. CDR1 is WNHNN and CDR2 is SYGVQD in the germline V gene (reference sequence). The CDR3 length is 14 residues. V dropped 5 bases and J dropped 5; count of bases not matched to a gene: 8. The CDR3 loop reads CASSPGGPRNEQYF. The CDR3 DNA is TGCGCCAGCAGTCCGGGAGGGCCCCGGAACGAGCAGTACTTC.

The V gene is TRBV14, the J gene TRBJ2-5; D gene unclear. Germline V gives CDR1 SGHDN, CDR2 FVKESK. With 4 bases removed from V and 0 bases from J, the gap between germline ends came to 3 bases. This CDR3 region has 12 residues. The CDR3 DNA sequence: TGTGCCAGCAGCCCGTACCAAGAGACCCAGTACTTC. This codes for CASSPYQETQYF.

The chain combines TRBV4-2 with TRBJ2-5; 15 bases fit TRBD2. This CDR3 is 17 amino acids long. The germline V gene encodes CDR1 LGHNA and CDR2 YNFKEQ. V lost 4 bases and J lost 5; bases outside the gene matches: 8. The CDR3, as DNA: TGTGCCAGCAGCCGAGATCCGGGACTAGCGGGAGGCGAGACCCAGTACTTC. Its protein is CASSRDPGLAGGETQYF.

V is TRBV12-2 and J is TRBJ1-1; the table's D call, TRBD1, has no DNA check behind it. TRBV12-2 is a listed pseudogene. CDR3 length: 14 residues. DNA of the CDR3: TGTGCAAGTCGCTTAGGTCAGGGGTCCACTGAAGCTTTCTTT. Translating it yields CASRLGQGSTEAFF.

The J gene is TRBJ2-3, the V gene TRBV5-4, with D tentatively TRBD2 (6 bases). This CDR3 has 17 amino acids. The germline V and J ends were trimmed by 4 bases and 0 bases, with 18 bases remaining between them. Germline V gene sequence: CDR1 SGHNT, CDR2 YYREEE (reference sequence). The CDR3 spells CASSPRVGGSSTDTQYF. The DNA of the CDR3 is TGTGCCAGCAGCCCCAGGGTGGGGGGTTCGAGCACAGATACGCAGTATTTT.

The chain has TRBV6-5 and TRBJ2-1; D gene uncertain. This CDR3 contains 15 residues. Germline CDR1 MNHEY, CDR2 SVGAGI. The ends were cut back, 2 bases at V and 3 bases at J, with 11 bases in the middle. The CDR3 DNA reads as TGTGCCAGCAGTTACGGCGGTACTAACTACAATGAGCAGTTCTTC. Translation gives CASSYGGTNYNEQFF.

V gene TRBV9 combines with J gene TRBJ2-2, with 10 bases lining up with TRBD2. The CDR3 is 16 amino acids. V was clipped by 0 bases and J by 5 bases; unmatched bases: 4. CDR1 is SGDLS and CDR2 is YYNGEE in the germline V gene. CDR3 residues: CASSVDSSGRTGELFF. The CDR3 DNA is TGTGCCAGCAGCGTAGACTCTAGCGGGAGAACCGGGGAGCTGTTTTTT.

The V gene is TRBV5-1, the J gene TRBJ1-1; D is ambiguous. Trimming shortened V by 7 bases and J by 1 base, and 8 bases separated the two germline ends. CDR3 size: 12 residues. Germline V gene lookup returns CDR1 SGHRS and CDR2 YFSETQ. The CDR3 spells CASRTGNTEAFF. CDR3 in DNA: TGCGCCAGCCGGACTGGGAACACTGAAGCTTTCTTT.